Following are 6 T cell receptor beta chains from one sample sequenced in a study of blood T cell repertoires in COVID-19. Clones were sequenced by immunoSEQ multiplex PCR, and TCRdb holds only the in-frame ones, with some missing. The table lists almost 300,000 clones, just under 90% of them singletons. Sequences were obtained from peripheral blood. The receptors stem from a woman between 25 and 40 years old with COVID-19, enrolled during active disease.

As DNA, the CDR3 is TGTGCCAGCACCATGGGACAGGGCAATCAGCCCCAGCATTTT. This codes for CASTMGQGNQPQHF. The chain employs TRBV27 and TRBJ1-5; 8 bases are a match to TRBD1. Losses at the gene ends were 7 bases for V and 2 bases for J; bases not matched to a gene: 4. The CDR3 loop spans 14 amino acids. Looked up from germline, CDR1 is MNHEY and CDR2 is SMNVEV (reference sequence).

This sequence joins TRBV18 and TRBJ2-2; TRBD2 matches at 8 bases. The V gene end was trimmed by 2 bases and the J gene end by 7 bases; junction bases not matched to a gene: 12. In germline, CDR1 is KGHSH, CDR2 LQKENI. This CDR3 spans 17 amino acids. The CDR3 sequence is CASSPLVAGGADGELFF. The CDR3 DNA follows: TGTGCCAGCTCACCATTGGTAGCCGGGGGGGCCGACGGGGAGCTGTTTTTT.

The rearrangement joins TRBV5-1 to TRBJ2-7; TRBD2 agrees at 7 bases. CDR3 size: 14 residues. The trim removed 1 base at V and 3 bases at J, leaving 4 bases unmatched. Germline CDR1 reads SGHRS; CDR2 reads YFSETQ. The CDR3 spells CASSLILADYEQYF. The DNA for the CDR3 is TGCGCCAGCAGCTTGATTCTAGCGGACTACGAGCAGTACTTC.

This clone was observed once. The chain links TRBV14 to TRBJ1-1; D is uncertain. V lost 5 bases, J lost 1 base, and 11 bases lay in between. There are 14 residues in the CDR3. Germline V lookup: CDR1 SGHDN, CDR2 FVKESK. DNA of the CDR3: TGTGCCAGCAGCATGATAGGAGGGAACACTGAAGCTTTCTTT. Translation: CASSMIGGNTEAFF.

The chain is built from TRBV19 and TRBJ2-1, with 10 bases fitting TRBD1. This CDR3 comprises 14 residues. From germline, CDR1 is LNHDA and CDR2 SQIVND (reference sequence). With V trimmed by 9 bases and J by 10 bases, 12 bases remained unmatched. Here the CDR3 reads CASHTTGGMGEQFF. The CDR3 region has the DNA TGTGCCAGCCATACGACAGGGGGCATGGGGGAGCAGTTCTTC.

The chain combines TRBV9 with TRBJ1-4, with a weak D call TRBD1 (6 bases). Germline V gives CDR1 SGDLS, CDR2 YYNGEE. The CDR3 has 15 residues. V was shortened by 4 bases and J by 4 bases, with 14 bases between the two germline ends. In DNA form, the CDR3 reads TGTGCCAGCAGCTCCCGGACAGCTCATAATGAAAAACTGTTTTTT. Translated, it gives CASSSRTAHNEKLFF. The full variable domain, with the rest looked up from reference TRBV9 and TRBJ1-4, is DSGVTQTPKHLITATGQRVTLRCSPRSGDLSVYWYQQSLDQGLQFLIQYYNGEERAKGNILERFSAQQFPDLHSELNLSSLELGDSALYFCASSSRTAHNEKLFFGSGTQLSVL.